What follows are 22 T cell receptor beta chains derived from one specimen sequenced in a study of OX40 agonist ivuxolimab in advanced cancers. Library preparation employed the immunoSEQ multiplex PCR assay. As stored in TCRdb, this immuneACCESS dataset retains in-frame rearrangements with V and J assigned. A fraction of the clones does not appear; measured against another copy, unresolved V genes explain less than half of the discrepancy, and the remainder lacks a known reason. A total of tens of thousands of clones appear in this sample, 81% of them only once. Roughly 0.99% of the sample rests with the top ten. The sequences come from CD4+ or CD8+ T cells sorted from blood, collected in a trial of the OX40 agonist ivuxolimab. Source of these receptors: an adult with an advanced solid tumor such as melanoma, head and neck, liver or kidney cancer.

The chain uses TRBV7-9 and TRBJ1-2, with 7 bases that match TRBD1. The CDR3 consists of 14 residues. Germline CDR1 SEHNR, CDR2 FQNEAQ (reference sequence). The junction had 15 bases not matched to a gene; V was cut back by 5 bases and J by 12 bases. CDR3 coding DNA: TGTGCCAGCAGCCCCTGGGACAGATATTTATCAGACACCTTC. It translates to CASSPWDRYLSDTF. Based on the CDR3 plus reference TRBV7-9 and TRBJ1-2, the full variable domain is DTGVSQNPRHKITKRGQNVTFRCDPISEHNRLYWYRQTLGQGPEFLTYFQNEAQLEKSRLLSDRFSAERPKGSFSTLEIQRTEQGDSAMYLCASSPWDRYLSDTFGSGTRLTVV.

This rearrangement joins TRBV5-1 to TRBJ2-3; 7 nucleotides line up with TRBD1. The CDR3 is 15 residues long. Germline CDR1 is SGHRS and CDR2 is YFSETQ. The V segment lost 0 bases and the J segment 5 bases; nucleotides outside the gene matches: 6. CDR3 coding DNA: TGCGCCAGCAGCTTGGTCGACAGGGCTATAGATACGCAGTATTTT. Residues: CASSLVDRAIDTQYF.

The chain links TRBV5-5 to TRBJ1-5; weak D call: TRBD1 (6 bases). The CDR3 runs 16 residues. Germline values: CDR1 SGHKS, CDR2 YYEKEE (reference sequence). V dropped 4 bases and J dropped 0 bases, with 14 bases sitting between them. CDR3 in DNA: TGTGCCAGCAGCCCCCACAGGGTTAATAGCAATCAGCCCCAGCATTTT. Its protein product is CASSPHRVNSNQPQHF.

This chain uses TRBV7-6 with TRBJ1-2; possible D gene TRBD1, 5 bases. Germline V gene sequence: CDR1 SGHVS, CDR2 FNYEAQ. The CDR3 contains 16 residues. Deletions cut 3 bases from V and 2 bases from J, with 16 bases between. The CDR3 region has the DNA TGTGCCAGCAGCTTGGGTCCCGTCGAGGGGAACTATGGCTACACCTTC. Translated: CASSLGPVEGNYGYTF.

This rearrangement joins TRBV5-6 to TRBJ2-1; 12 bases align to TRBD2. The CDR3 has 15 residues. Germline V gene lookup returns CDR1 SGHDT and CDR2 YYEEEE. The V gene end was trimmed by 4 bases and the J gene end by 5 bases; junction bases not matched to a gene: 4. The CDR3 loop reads CASSRTSGRNNEQFF. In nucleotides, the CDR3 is TGTGCCAGCAGCCGCACTAGCGGGAGGAACAATGAGCAGTTCTTC.

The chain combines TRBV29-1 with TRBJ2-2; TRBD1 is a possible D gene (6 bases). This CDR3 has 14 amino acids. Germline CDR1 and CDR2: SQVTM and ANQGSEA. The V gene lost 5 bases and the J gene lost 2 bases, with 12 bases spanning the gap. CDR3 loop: CSVTTGTNTGELFF. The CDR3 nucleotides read TGCAGCGTTACTACAGGGACCAACACCGGGGAGCTGTTTTTT.

In DNA form, the CDR3 reads TGTGCCAGCTCACCAACAGGAGCTGGGGCCAACGTCCTGACTTTC. Its protein product is CASSPTGAGANVLTF. The genes are TRBV18 and TRBJ2-6; maybe TRBD1 (5 bases). With 2 bases removed from V and 2 bases from J, the gap between germline ends came to 7 bases. The CDR3 totals 15 residues. Germline V gene sequence: CDR1 KGHSH, CDR2 LQKENI.

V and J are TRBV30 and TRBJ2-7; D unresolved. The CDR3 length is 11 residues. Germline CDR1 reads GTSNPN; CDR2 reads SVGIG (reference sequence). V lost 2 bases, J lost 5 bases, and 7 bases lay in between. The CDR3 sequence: CAWSPLDEQYF. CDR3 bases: TGTGCCTGGAGTCCCCTTGACGAGCAGTACTTC.

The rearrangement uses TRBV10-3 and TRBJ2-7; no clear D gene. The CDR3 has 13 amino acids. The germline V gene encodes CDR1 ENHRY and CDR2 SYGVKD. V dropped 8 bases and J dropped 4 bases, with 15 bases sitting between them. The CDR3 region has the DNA TGTGCCATCCAAGCTTTGGGGTGGTACGAGCAGTACTTC. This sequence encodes CAIQALGWYEQYF.

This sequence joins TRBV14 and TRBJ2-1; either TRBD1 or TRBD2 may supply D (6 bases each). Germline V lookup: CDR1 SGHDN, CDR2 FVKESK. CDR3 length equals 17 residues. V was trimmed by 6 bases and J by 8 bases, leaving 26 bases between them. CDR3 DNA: TGTGCCAGCAGGACTTTAGGGGGGCGGGGCTGTAGGGATGAGCAGTTCTTC. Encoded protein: CASRTLGGRGCRDEQFF.

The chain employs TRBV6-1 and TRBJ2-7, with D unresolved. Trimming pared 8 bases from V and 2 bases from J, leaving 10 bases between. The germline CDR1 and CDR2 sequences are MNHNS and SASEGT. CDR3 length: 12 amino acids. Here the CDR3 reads CASSILPYEQYF. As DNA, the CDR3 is TGTGCCAGCTCGATCCTGCCCTACGAGCAGTACTTC.

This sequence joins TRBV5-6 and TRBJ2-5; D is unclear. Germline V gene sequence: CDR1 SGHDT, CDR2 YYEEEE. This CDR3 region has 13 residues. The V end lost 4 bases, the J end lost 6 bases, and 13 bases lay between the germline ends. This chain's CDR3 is CASSPRSEKTQYF. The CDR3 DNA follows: TGTGCCAGCAGCCCCAGATCCGAAAAGACCCAGTACTTC.

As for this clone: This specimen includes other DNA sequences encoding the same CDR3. The CDR3 here is CASKSANTEAFF. CDR3 bases: TGTGCCAGCAAATCCGCGAACACTGAAGCTTTCTTT. V gene TRBV25-1 combines with J gene TRBJ1-1; no clear D gene. The CDR3 consists of 12 residues. V gave up 7 bases and J gave up 1 base, with 7 bases separating them. Germline V gives CDR1 MGHDK, CDR2 SYGVNS.

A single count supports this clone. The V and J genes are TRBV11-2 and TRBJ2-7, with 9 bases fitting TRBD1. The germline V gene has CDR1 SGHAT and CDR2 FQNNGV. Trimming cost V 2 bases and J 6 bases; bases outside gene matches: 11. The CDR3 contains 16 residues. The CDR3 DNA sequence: TGTGCCAGCAGCTTAAATCTGGGACAGGGAGGTCGCGAGCAGTACTTC. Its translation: CASSLNLGQGGREQYF.

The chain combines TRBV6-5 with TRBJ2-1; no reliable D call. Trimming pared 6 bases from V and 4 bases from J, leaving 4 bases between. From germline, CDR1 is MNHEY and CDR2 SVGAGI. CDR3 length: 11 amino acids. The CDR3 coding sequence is TGTGCCAGCAGAGGTTACAATGAGCAGTTCTTC. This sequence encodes CASRGYNEQFF.

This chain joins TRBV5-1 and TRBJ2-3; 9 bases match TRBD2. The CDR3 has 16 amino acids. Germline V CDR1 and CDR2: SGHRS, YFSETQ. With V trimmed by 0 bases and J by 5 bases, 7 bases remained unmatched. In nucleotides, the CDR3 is TGCGCCAGCAGCTTGGTCCTAGCGGGGAGTGAAGATACGCAGTATTTT. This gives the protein CASSLVLAGSEDTQYF. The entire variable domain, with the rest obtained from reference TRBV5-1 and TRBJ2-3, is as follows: KAGVTQTPRYLIKTRGQQVTLSCSPISGHRSVSWYQQTPGQGLQFLFEYFSETQRNKGNFPGRFSGRQFSNSRSEMNVSTLELGDSALYLCASSLVLAGSEDTQYFGPGTRLTVL.

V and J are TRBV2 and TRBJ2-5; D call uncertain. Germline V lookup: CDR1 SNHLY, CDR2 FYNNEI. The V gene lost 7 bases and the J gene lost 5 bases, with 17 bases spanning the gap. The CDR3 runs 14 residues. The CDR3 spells CASKLTPGKETQYF. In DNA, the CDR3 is TGTGCCAGCAAGCTAACCCCTGGGAAGGAGACCCAGTACTTC.

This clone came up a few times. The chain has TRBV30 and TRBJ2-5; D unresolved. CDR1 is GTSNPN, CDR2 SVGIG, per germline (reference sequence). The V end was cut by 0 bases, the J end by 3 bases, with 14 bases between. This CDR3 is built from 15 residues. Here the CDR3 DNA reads TGTGCCTGGAGTGTTACGAGGTGGATGAAAGAGACCCAGTACTTC. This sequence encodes CAWSVTRWMKETQYF.

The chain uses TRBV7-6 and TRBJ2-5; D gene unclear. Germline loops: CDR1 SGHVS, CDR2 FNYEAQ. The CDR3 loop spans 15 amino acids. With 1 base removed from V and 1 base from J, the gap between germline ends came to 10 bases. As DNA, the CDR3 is TGTGCCAGCAGCTTAGTCCAGAGCTCCCAAGAGACCCAGTACTTC. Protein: CASSLVQSSQETQYF.

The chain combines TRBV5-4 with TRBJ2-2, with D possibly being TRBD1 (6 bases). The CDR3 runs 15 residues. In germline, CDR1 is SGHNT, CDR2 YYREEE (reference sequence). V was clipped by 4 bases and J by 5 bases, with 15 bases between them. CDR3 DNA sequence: TGTGCCAGCAGCGATAGGGGGTACGGGACCGGGGAGCTGTTTTTT. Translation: CASSDRGYGTGELFF.

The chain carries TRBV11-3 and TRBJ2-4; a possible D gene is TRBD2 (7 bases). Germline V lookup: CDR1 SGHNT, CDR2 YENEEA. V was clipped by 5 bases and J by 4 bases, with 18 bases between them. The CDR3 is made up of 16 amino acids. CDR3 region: CASSLGGSRGKNIQYF. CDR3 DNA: TGTGCCAGCAGCCTCGGGGGGTCCAGGGGTAAAAACATTCAGTACTTC.

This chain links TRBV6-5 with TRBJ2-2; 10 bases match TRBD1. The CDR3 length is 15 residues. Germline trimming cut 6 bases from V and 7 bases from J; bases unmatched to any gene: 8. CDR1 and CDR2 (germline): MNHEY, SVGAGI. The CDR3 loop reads CASSSDRGRGGELFF. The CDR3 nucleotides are TGTGCCAGCAGCTCCGACAGGGGGCGAGGCGGGGAGCTGTTTTTT.